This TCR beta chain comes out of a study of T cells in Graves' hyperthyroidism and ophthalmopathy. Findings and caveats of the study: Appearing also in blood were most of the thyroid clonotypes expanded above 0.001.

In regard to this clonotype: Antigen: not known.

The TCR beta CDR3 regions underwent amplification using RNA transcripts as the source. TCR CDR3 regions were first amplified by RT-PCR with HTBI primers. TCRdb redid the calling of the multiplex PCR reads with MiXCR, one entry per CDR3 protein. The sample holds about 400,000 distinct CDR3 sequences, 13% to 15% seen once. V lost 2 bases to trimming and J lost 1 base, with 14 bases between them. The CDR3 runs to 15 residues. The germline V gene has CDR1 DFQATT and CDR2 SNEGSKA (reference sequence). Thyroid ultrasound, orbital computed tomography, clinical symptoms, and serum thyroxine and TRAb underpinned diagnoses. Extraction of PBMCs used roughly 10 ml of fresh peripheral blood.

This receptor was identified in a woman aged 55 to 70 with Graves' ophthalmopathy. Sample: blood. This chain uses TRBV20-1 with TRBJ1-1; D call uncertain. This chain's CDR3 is CSARPPTWGNTEAFF. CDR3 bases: TGCAGTGCTAGACCACCGACCTGGGGGAACACTGAAGCTTTCTTT.